What follows describes a single TCR beta chain. Its antigen is not known. The trim removed 5 bases at V and 8 bases at J, leaving 9 bases unmatched. This CDR3 has 14 amino acids. CDR1 is GTSNPN, CDR2 SVGIG, per germline (reference sequence). The data were obtained in a study of response to subunit inactivated influenza vaccine. Findings and limits, study-wide: It was suggested by the authors that few new T cells are recruited by each seasonal influenza vaccination.

Each CDR3 protein is one row after TCRdb ran MiXCR on the RT-PCR reads. The table records roughly 170,000 distinct CDR3 sequences, around a tenth of them present only once. This sequence joins TRBV30 and TRBJ1-2, with 12 bases lining up with TRBD1. The sample in question was non-naive T cells sorted from PBMCs, obtained on the day of vaccination. The TCR comes from a man aged 50 to 60 who received an inactivated influenza vaccine. CDR3 sequence (DNA): TGTGCCTGGTCAAGGGACAGGGGGCCTGAAGGCTACACCTTC. Protein product: CAWSRDRGPEGYTF.